This T cell receptor (beta chain) is drawn from a study of blood T cell repertoires in COVID-19. CDR3 length: 15 amino acids. The V segment lost 2 bases and the J segment 4 bases; nucleotides outside the gene matches: 4. The germline gives CDR1 MNHEY, CDR2 SVGAGI. The repertoire was sequenced with immunoSEQ multiplex PCR; TCRdb's copy has only in-frame clones and lacks some. The sample lists about 83,000 clones, 86% occurring once. The source of this sequence is a woman aged 80 or older in a cohort sampled during active or convalescent COVID-19. This chain connects TRBV6-5 to TRBJ1-2, with 10 bases lining up with TRBD1. Sequencing input: peripheral blood. For the CDR3, the DNA is TGTGCCAGCAGTTACCGACAGGGGGCGTTCTATGGCTACACCTTC. The encoded protein is CASSYRQGAFYGYTF.